A single sample is the source of the 10 T cell receptor beta chains below, sequenced in a study of blood T cells in healthy people across ages. Together with a sample-barcoded 5' primer, a J-beta primer mix was included in a second PCR lasting about 6 to 11 cycles. One entry per CDR3 protein results from TCRdb running MiXCR on the 5' RACE reads. This sample carries around 1,000,000 distinct CDR3 sequences, under 30% of them seen once, and the ten largest clones take approximately 0.75%. These same data were also listed under a study on T cells of mothers and their children.

Sequenced sample: blood. All receptors come from a girl aged 2 to 9 in good health.

As regards this clonotype: At one boundary the junction diverges from the germline segment, which might be a read error. The genes are TRBV2 and TRBJ2-4; D is unresolved. CDR1 and CDR2 (germline): SNHLY, FYNNEI. The CDR3 is 11 residues long. CDR3 in DNA: TGTGCCAGCAGAGAAGAAGTGGTTTATTACTTC. Translated, it gives CASREEVVYYF.

V usage is TRBV7-9 and J usage is TRBJ1-4, with TRBD1 as a possible D gene (5 bases). In germline, CDR1 is SEHNR, CDR2 FQNEAQ (reference sequence). The V end lost 7 bases, the J end lost 1 base, and 13 bases lay between the germline ends. The CDR3 covers 15 residues. CDR3 DNA: TGTGCCAGCACTGGCGCGGGGGTAACTAATGAAAAACTGTTTTTT. Translation gives CASTGAGVTNEKLFF.

The chain couples TRBV29-1 to TRBJ1-1; D ambiguous. V was shortened by 2 bases and J by 3 bases, with 7 bases between the two germline ends. Germline CDR1 and CDR2: SQVTM and ANQGSEA. This CDR3 has 12 residues. This CDR3 is CSVETGDTEAFF. CDR3 bases: TGCAGCGTTGAAACCGGGGACACTGAAGCTTTCTTT.

This clonotype turned up a few times. This chain connects TRBV7-9 to TRBJ2-5, with 7 nucleotides matching TRBD1. The J call may be wrong; the DNA end is better matched by TRBJ2-7. The germline V gene encodes CDR1 SEHNR and CDR2 FQNEAQ (reference sequence). The CDR3 has 14 residues. The CDR3 DNA reads as TGTGCCAGCAGCTTCCGCGACAGGGACTACGAGCAGTACTTC. Its protein is CASSFRDRDYEQYF.

This clonotype occurred a few times. This rearrangement joins TRBV20-1 to TRBJ1-2; 8 nucleotides match TRBD1. Germline V CDR1 and CDR2: DFQATT, SNEGSKA (reference sequence). Trimming removed 4 bases from V and 8 bases from J; junction bases left unmatched: 3. There are 11 residues in the CDR3. The CDR3 DNA follows: TGCAGTGCTACCGGACAGGGAGGCTACACCTTC. Its translation: CSATGQGGYTF.

V gene TRBV20-1 combines with J gene TRBJ2-5; maybe TRBD2 (6 bases). Between the trimmed V and J ends, which lost 3 bases and 3 bases, there was a span of 11 bases. CDR1 and CDR2 from the germline V gene are DFQATT and SNEGSKA (reference sequence). This CDR3 region has 13 residues. The CDR3 is CSASRLVEETQYF. The CDR3 DNA is TGCAGTGCTAGCCGACTAGTAGAAGAGACCCAGTACTTC.

This rearrangement joins TRBV6-1 to TRBJ2-1; TRBD2 matches 10 bases. The CDR3 loop spans 15 amino acids. Germline V gene sequence: CDR1 MNHNS, CDR2 SASEGT. V trimming: 10 bases; J trimming: 8 bases; junction bases outside the gene matches: 14. CDR3 amino acids: CATHQGVAGGYEQFF. The CDR3 bases are TGTGCCACCCATCAAGGGGTAGCGGGAGGCTATGAGCAGTTCTTC.

The chain joins TRBV15 to TRBJ2-5; 7 positions agree with TRBD1. This CDR3 region has 18 residues. Germline V gene data show CDR1 as LNHNV and CDR2 as YYDKDF (reference sequence). V was pared by 1 base and J by 2 bases, with 13 bases of the junction left unmatched. CDR3 in amino acids: CATSRVPTRQGWQETQYF. The CDR3 DNA follows: TGTGCCACCAGCAGAGTGCCCACTCGACAGGGTTGGCAAGAGACCCAGTACTTC. Full variable domain (outside the CDR3, taken from reference TRBV15 and TRBJ2-5): DAMVIQNPRYQVTQFGKPVTLSCSQTLNHNVMYWYQQKSSQAPKLLFHYYDKDFNNEADTPDNFQSRRPNTSFCFLDIRSPGLGDTAMYLCATSRVPTRQGWQETQYFGPGTRLLVL.

The sample holds a few counts of this clonotype. This sequence joins TRBV9 and TRBJ1-2; D is uncertain. In germline, CDR1 is SGDLS, CDR2 YYNGEE. V shed 3 bases and J shed 4 bases, with 10 bases lying between them. The CDR3 contains 13 residues. DNA of the CDR3: TGTGCCAGCAGCGACGAGGACGGCTATGGCTACACCTTC. As protein: CASSDEDGYGYTF.

This clonotype was observed a few times. V usage is TRBV6-4 and J usage is TRBJ2-1, with 9 positions matching TRBD1. The CDR3 runs to 14 residues. J gave up 10 bases and V 3 bases, and 7 bases lay outside the gene matches. CDR1 is MRHNA, CDR2 SNTAGT, per germline. The CDR3 spells CASSESGQGYEQFF. CDR3 sequence (DNA): TGTGCCAGCAGTGAGTCAGGACAGGGGTACGAGCAGTTCTTC.